This TCR beta chain was documented in a study of blood T cell repertoires in COVID-19 (dated by TCRdb to 2020 to 2022). In the study overall: Collaborator samples came from the United States, Italy and Spain and covered acute and convalescent phases of COVID-19. The material from the prospective study consisted of cDNA or gDNA derived from T cells, B-cell-depleted T cells, or PBMCs. Subjects who had been exposed to COVID-19, were actively infected with it, or had recovered from it provided the deeply sampled blood TCRbeta repertoires that made up the dataset. The repertoires were made available in a free public database intended to serve as a resource for research on the immune response to SARS-CoV-2. The samples were drawn from two sources: the first 160 participants of the ongoing ImmuneRACE study, and fewer than 1,500 subjects contributed by 6 global collaborators. A de-identified subject ID, COVID-19 status, age in years and sex were almost always included in the sample metadata. Where available, HLA class I and class II types were taken from metadata supplied by the sample provider and were not determined by assay-based typing. Study-level results and caveats: The quantity of clinical and demographic metadata differed by source and by participant and was supplied without curation.

Whole blood was collected in K2EDTA tubes by collaborating institutions according to the institutions' own protocols. For TCRbeta analysis, collaborators shipped samples in one of three forms: frozen whole blood, isolated PBMCs, or DNA extracted from either of those sample types. TCRbeta CDR3 regions were amplified from genomic DNA using the immunoSEQ Assay, a bias-controlled multiplex PCR. The authors processed their data as follows. The number of nucleated cells in each sample was estimated from the amplification of reference gene primers within the assay. Sequence reads were collapsed and filtered to measure the absolute abundance of every unique TCRbeta CDR3 rearrangement. For each sample, productive Simpson clonality was calculated by taking the square root of Simpson's diversity index across productive rearrangements. TCRdb's version of the immuneACCESS table is confined to in-frame rearrangements and falls short of the full clone set. An unresolved V gene accounts for under half of the shortfall where checked; the remainder is of unknown origin. V and J calls and clone size are copied from that table; D and trimming were computed from the DNA. The sample table records tens of thousands of clones; 80% of these occur just once. 4% to 6% of the sample lies in the top ten.

Regarding this clone: Which antigen it targets is not known. The junction does not match germline at one end; this may be a read error.

Looking up the germline V gene yields CDR1 SNHLY and CDR2 FYNNEI. Including the terminal cysteine and phenylalanine, the CDR3 comprises 12 residues. Only CDR3 DNA remains: 36 bases, in frame from the first base. The receptor chain draws on TRBV2 and TRBJ2-7, with a weak D call of TRBD2 (6 bases match). Input material: peripheral blood. The origin of this receptor is a woman aged 70-85 years with acute or convalescent COVID-19. CDR3 protein: CASRMAGIREDF. The bases are TGTGCCAGCAGAATGGCAGGGATAAGGGAGGACTTC. The variable domain in full, with residues beyond the CDR3 obtained from the reference TRBV2 and TRBJ2-7 genes, is EPEVTQTPSHQVTQMGQEVILRCVPISNHLYFYWYRQILGQKVEFLVSFYNNEISEKSEIFDDQFSVERPDGSNFTLKIRSTKLEDSAMYFCASRMAGIREDFGPGTRLTVT.